This entry lists 4 T cell receptor beta chains sequenced from one sample in a study of cytotoxic CD8 clonotypes in ibrutinib-treated CLL. Sequencing used immunoSEQ multiplex PCR; TCRdb keeps in-frame clones, though not all of them. The sample includes under 150,000 clones, more than 70% of them seen just once. The starting material was PBMCs, obtained after 36 months of ibrutinib treatment. The source is a human donor with chronic lymphocytic leukemia.

The chain joins TRBV28 to TRBJ1-5; D is undetermined. The germline V and J ends were trimmed by 7 bases and 6 bases, with 13 bases remaining between them. The length of the CDR3 is 13 residues. Germline lookup yields CDR1 MDHEN and CDR2 SYDVKM. This chain's CDR3 is CASTFRMGQPQHF. DNA of the CDR3: TGTGCCAGCACCTTCAGGATGGGTCAGCCCCAGCATTTT.

The genes are TRBV6-6 and TRBJ2-3; the D gene is possibly TRBD1 (6 bases). This CDR3 has 14 residues. Germline V gene data show CDR1 as MNHNY and CDR2 as SVGAGI (reference sequence). Trimming pared 6 bases from V and 0 bases from J, leaving 10 bases between. CDR3 region: CASSLGQSTDTQYF. The CDR3 nucleotides are TGTGCCAGCAGCCTCGGACAGAGCACAGATACGCAGTATTTT.

This clone showed up just a few times. The J gene is TRBJ2-1, the V gene TRBV19, with a tentative D call TRBD2 (5 bases). The CDR3 contains 19 residues. Trimming shortened V by 6 bases and J by 3 bases, and 27 bases separated the two germline ends. Germline V gives CDR1 LNHDA, CDR2 SQIVND (reference sequence). CDR3 residues: CASSNGGLVRAGVYNEQFF. Here the CDR3 DNA reads TGTGCCAGTAGCAATGGAGGACTGGTGCGGGCTGGGGTCTACAATGAGCAGTTCTTC.

This clone appeared a few times. V usage is TRBV5-6 and J usage is TRBJ1-6, with TRBD1 identical over 7 bases. The trim removed 4 bases at V and 2 bases at J, leaving 3 bases unmatched. The CDR3 covers 15 residues. Germline assignment: CDR1 SGHDT and CDR2 YYEEEE. CDR3 sequence: CASSDRAAYNSPLHF. CDR3 nucleotide sequence: TGTGCCAGCAGCGACAGGGCTGCCTATAATTCACCCCTCCACTTT.